The 25 T cell receptor beta chains listed next were all sequenced from one sample in a study of T-cell reconstitution after alpha-beta-depleted transplantation in children. Molecular barcoding with unique molecular identifiers was used for the TCRbeta library. TCRdb called the PCR reads again in MiXCR, with one record for every CDR3 protein. The data show fewer than 400,000 distinct CDR3 sequences, about a fifth seen once. Sequencing was performed on PBMCs from the stem cell graft donor, taken from the stem cell graft. Source of these receptors: a human donor who donated a stem cell graft to a child with acute myeloid leukemia.

This clonotype showed up many times. The chain joins TRBV20-1 to TRBJ2-3; possibly TRBD2 for D (6 bases). From germline, CDR1 is DFQATT and CDR2 SNEGSKA (reference sequence). The CDR3 is 13 amino acids. The CDR3 loop reads CSVAGPSTDTQYF. The CDR3 DNA reads TGCAGCGTGGCGGGACCGAGCACAGATACGCAGTATTTT.

V gene TRBV4-2 combines with J gene TRBJ2-6, with 7 bases that match TRBD1. Germline loops: CDR1 LGHNA, CDR2 YNFKEQ. The CDR3 sequence is 18 residues long. The V and J ends lost 1 base and 0 bases, in that order; junction bases with no gene match: 6. The CDR3 region is CASSQVVTGTSGANVLTF. CDR3 in DNA: TGTGCCAGCAGCCAAGTGGTGACAGGGACCTCTGGGGCCAACGTCCTGACTTTC.

The rearrangement uses TRBV20-1 and TRBJ2-7; D ambiguous. Germline V gives CDR1 DFQATT, CDR2 SNEGSKA (reference sequence). The length of the CDR3 is 13 residues. V lost 6 bases and J lost 0, with 12 bases in between. The CDR3 is CSAPSTSSYEQYF. The CDR3 nucleotides read TGCAGTGCCCCCTCGACGAGCTCCTACGAGCAGTACTTC.

This clonotype was detected only a few times. The chain is built from TRBV12-3 or TRBV12-4 and TRBJ2-3; D unresolved. This CDR3 comprises 15 residues. V was cut by 5 bases and J by 2 bases, with 14 bases left in between. DNA of the CDR3: TGTGCCAGCAGTCCTACAAGCTATACCACAGATACGCAGTATTTT. Protein: CASSPTSYTTDTQYF.

This clonotype occurred many times. V and J are TRBV15 and TRBJ2-7; TRBD2 agrees at 12 bases. This CDR3 has 15 residues. Germline V gives CDR1 LNHNV, CDR2 YYDKDF (reference sequence). Trimming removed 5 bases from V and 6 bases from J; junction bases left unmatched: 8. CDR3 residues: CATSGMTSGRGEQYF. DNA of the CDR3: TGTGCCACCAGCGGAATGACTAGCGGGAGAGGCGAGCAGTACTTC.

J is TRBJ2-2 and V is TRBV10-3; D may be TRBD2 (6 bases). V lost 2 bases, J lost 0 bases, and 10 bases lay in between. Germline assignment: CDR1 ENHRY and CDR2 SYGVKD. The CDR3 has 16 residues. This CDR3 is CAISEASGANTGELFF. Here the CDR3 DNA reads TGTGCCATCAGTGAGGCCTCGGGGGCGAACACCGGGGAGCTGTTTTTT.

The gene calls are TRBV7-9 and TRBJ1-5; the match to TRBD1 covers 8 bases. The CDR3 spans 15 residues. CDR1 is SEHNR and CDR2 is FQNEAQ in the germline V gene (reference sequence). Trimming removed 5 bases from V and 2 bases from J; junction bases left unmatched: 5. Written as DNA, the CDR3 is TGTGCCAGCAGCAAGGACAGGGTAGGCAATCAGCCCCAGCATTTT. The encoded protein is CASSKDRVGNQPQHF.

In its sample, this clonotype was seen a few times. The chain carries TRBV27 and TRBJ2-7; 9 positions agree with TRBD1. The CDR3 contains 13 residues. The V segment lost 8 bases and the J segment 5 bases; nucleotides outside the gene matches: 7. Germline V gene sequence: CDR1 MNHEY, CDR2 SMNVEV (reference sequence). CDR3 amino acids: CASRTGGWDEQYF. The CDR3 region has the DNA TGTGCCAGCCGTACAGGGGGCTGGGACGAGCAGTACTTC.

The rearrangement joins TRBV21-1 to TRBJ1-6. TRBV21-1 is labeled a pseudogene. The CDR3 contains 15 residues. The CDR3 DNA is TGTGCCAGCAGCTCCCCAGGGAGTACGGATTCACCCCTCCACTTT. Its translation: CASSSPGSTDSPLHF.

This chain links TRBV29-1 with TRBJ2-4; D is ambiguous. The CDR3 runs 11 residues. In germline, CDR1 is SQVTM, CDR2 ANQGSEA. The V and J ends lost 3 bases and 7 bases respectively, with 7 bases between them. The CDR3 bases are TGCAGCGTTGACTCGGGTAACATTCAGTACTTC. Protein sequence: CSVDSGNIQYF. The full variable domain, completed using reference TRBV29-1 and TRBJ2-4, is SAVISQKPSRDICQRGTSLTIQCQVDSQVTMMFWYRQQPGQSLTLIATANQGSEATYESGFVIDKFPISRPNLTFSTLTVSNMSPEDSSIYLCSVDSGNIQYFGAGTRLSVL.

A few counts support this clonotype. This rearrangement joins TRBV27 to TRBJ2-1; no firm D call. CDR3 length equals 14 residues. Per the germline V gene, CDR1 is MNHEY and CDR2 is SMNVEV (reference sequence). With 2 bases removed from V and 6 bases from J, the gap between germline ends came to 11 bases. The CDR3: CASSLIYSSNEQFF. CDR3 in DNA: TGTGCCAGCAGTTTAATCTACTCCAGCAATGAGCAGTTCTTC.

This clonotype was detected only a few times. V usage is TRBV4-3 and J usage is TRBJ1-5; D is uncertain. V gave up 5 bases and J gave up 2 bases, with 7 bases separating them. The CDR3 sequence is 13 residues long. Germline V gene sequence: CDR1 LGHNA, CDR2 YSLEER. The CDR3 DNA follows: TGCGCCAGCAGCGTTAGACGCAATCAGCCCCAGCATTTT. Its protein is CASSVRRNQPQHF.

This clonotype is deemed medium-sized. V usage is TRBV20-1 and J usage is TRBJ2-7; a weak D match, TRBD2 (6 bases). CDR1 and CDR2 (germline): DFQATT, SNEGSKA (reference sequence). V was shortened by 3 bases and J by 9 bases, with 15 bases between the two germline ends. The CDR3 loop spans 12 amino acids. The CDR3 DNA follows: TGCAGTGCTAGGGGGACTGTCGGTGGGCAGTACTTC. This translates into CSARGTVGGQYF.

This clonotype appeared once. V and J are TRBV12-3 or TRBV12-4 and TRBJ1-5; D may be TRBD1 (6 bases). Trimming pared 6 bases from V and 4 bases from J, leaving 13 bases between. The CDR3 is made up of 14 amino acids. The CDR3 nucleotides are TGTGCCAGCAGCCTTGGACAGAAAAATCAGCCCCAGCATTTT. It translates to CASSLGQKNQPQHF.

The chain recombines TRBV29-1 with TRBJ1-1; no clear D gene. CDR1 SQVTM and CDR2 ANQGSEA come from the germline V gene. There are 11 residues in the CDR3. V lost 5 bases to trimming and J lost 1 base, with 5 bases between them. In nucleotides, the CDR3 is TGCAGCGTTTCGCAGAACACTGAAGCTTTCTTT. This codes for CSVSQNTEAFF.

The chain employs TRBV12-3 or TRBV12-4 and TRBJ2-7, with D perhaps matching TRBD1 or TRBD2 (5 bases each). V lost 6 bases and J 5 bases, leaving 23 bases between the germline ends. The CDR3 runs 16 residues. CDR3 bases: TGTGCCAGCAGCCCGAGGGTAGAAGGGGTCAAGGACGAGCAGTACTTC. Protein product: CASSPRVEGVKDEQYF.

This chain uses TRBV29-1 with TRBJ2-1; possibly TRBD1 or TRBD2 for D (5 bases each). Germline CDR1 SQVTM, CDR2 ANQGSEA. V shed 8 bases and J shed 8 bases, with 19 bases lying between them. This CDR3 comprises 13 residues. The CDR3, as DNA: TGCAGCTCCTCTTGGGGCCGGGGCTATGAGCAGTTCTTC. As protein: CSSSWGRGYEQFF.

The rearrangement joins TRBV3-1 to TRBJ2-1; a weak D match, TRBD2 (6 bases). In germline, CDR1 is LGHDT, CDR2 YNNKEL (reference sequence). The length of the CDR3 is 15 residues. Trimming took off 1 base at V and 8 bases at J, with 15 bases between the two ends. The CDR3 reads CASSQVLLARYEQFF. The CDR3 region has the DNA TGTGCCAGCAGCCAAGTATTGCTAGCGCGGTATGAGCAGTTCTTC.

The chain is built from TRBV28 and TRBJ2-2, with D uncertain. Germline V gene lookup returns CDR1 MDHEN and CDR2 SYDVKM. The CDR3 length is 13 residues. V was trimmed by 5 bases and J by 3 bases, leaving 7 bases between them. CDR3 sequence reads: CASSPTYTGELFF. The CDR3 DNA reads TGTGCCAGCAGTCCAACTTACACCGGGGAGCTGTTTTTT.

This clonotype has a handful of counts. V and J are TRBV27 and TRBJ2-3; TRBD2 might be the D (5 bases). V gave up 5 bases and J gave up 1 base, with 13 bases separating them. Germline V CDR1 and CDR2: MNHEY, SMNVEV (reference sequence). CDR3 length equals 15 residues. The CDR3 is CASSRRFGGTDTQYF. CDR3 DNA sequence: TGTGCCAGCAGTCGCCGGTTCGGGGGCACAGATACGCAGTATTTT.

This clonotype was seen repeatedly, ten times or more. This chain links TRBV7-9 with TRBJ2-3, with a weak D call TRBD2 (6 bases). The CDR3 has 15 residues. Germline CDR1 SEHNR, CDR2 FQNEAQ (reference sequence). Trimming pared 5 bases from V and 2 bases from J, leaving 14 bases between. In DNA, the CDR3 is TGTGCCAGCAGCCTCGGGACTGTGATCACAGATACGCAGTATTTT. It encodes CASSLGTVITDTQYF.

This clonotype was recorded many times. The V call is TRBV12-3 or TRBV12-4, the J call TRBJ2-7; D is possibly TRBD1 or TRBD2 (5 bases each). V was shortened by 8 bases and J by 2 bases, with 10 bases between the two germline ends. The CDR3 runs 12 residues. The CDR3 sequence is CASRGEPYEQYF. CDR3 DNA: TGTGCCAGCCGGGGCGAACCCTACGAGCAGTACTTC.

V and J are TRBV5-1 and TRBJ2-6, with D possibly being TRBD1 (5 bases). This CDR3 spans 14 amino acids. Germline V gene lookup returns CDR1 SGHRS and CDR2 YFSETQ. The V gene lost 6 bases and the J gene lost 3 bases, with 10 bases spanning the gap. As DNA, the CDR3 is TGCGCCAGCACAGGGCTCAATGGGGCCAACGTCCTGACTTTC. Translated: CASTGLNGANVLTF. The variable domain in full, with the rest retrieved from reference TRBV5-1 and TRBJ2-6, is KAGVTQTPRYLIKTRGQQVTLSCSPISGHRSVSWYQQTPGQGLQFLFEYFSETQRNKGNFPGRFSGRQFSNSRSEMNVSTLELGDSALYLCASTGLNGANVLTFGAGSRLTVL.

This clonotype was recorded many times. This sequence joins TRBV29-1 and TRBJ2-1; D is unclear. This CDR3 is 13 amino acids long. Trimming removed 1 base at V and 8 bases at J, with 12 bases between. Germline lookup yields CDR1 SQVTM and CDR2 ANQGSEA. CDR3 region: CSVEGPPNDEQFF. In DNA, the CDR3 is TGCAGCGTTGAAGGGCCACCAAACGATGAGCAGTTCTTC.

There are a few counts of this clonotype. This chain connects TRBV5-1 to TRBJ2-3; D remains unclear. The CDR3 length is 13 residues. In germline, CDR1 is SGHRS, CDR2 YFSETQ. V shed 2 bases and J shed 6 bases, with 10 bases lying between them. In nucleotides, the CDR3 is TGCGCCAGCAGCTTCAACCAGGAGGATACGCAGTATTTT. It encodes CASSFNQEDTQYF.